This T cell receptor (beta chain) was sequenced in a study of OX40 agonist ivuxolimab in advanced cancers. Whole-study results and caveats: Nonresponders included some who also had low normalized T-cell clonal expansion. Clonal expansion among partial responders at 0.1-3.0 mg/kg ranked near the lowest.

This clone was recorded only once. The antigen remains unidentified. Trimming cost V 9 bases and J 1 base; bases outside gene matches: 18. The CDR3 is 18 residues long. Germline V gene data show CDR1 as LNHNV and CDR2 as YYDKDF (reference sequence). Produced via immunoSEQ multiplex PCR; TCRdb's table is partial and in-frame only. The data contain some 77,000 clones, around 86% of them singletons. This rearrangement joins TRBV15 to TRBJ1-1; TRBD1 matches at 9 bases. This sample comprised CD4+ or CD8+ T cells sorted from blood, obtained in a trial of the OX40 agonist ivuxolimab. The sequence was obtained from an adult with an advanced solid tumor such as melanoma, head and neck, liver or kidney cancer. CDR3 sequence (DNA): TGTGCCACGACCCGAACAGTTGGACAGGGGAAACCGAACACTGAAGCTTTCTTT. Translated, it gives CATTRTVGQGKPNTEAFF.